This T cell receptor beta chain emerged from a study of blood T cells in healthy people across ages. PCR was performed a second time for about 7 to 11 cycles using a sample-barcoded 5' primer and a J-beta primer mix. Template switching added a 12-random-nucleotide identifier to every cDNA molecule. Every sample returned 2.5 million or more CDR3-containing paired-end reads. TCRdb recomputed calls from the 5' RACE reads with MiXCR, one row per CDR3 protein. The sample records roughly 1,300,000 distinct CDR3 sequences, roughly 59% being singletons. The CDR3 consists of 12 residues. Trimming took off 10 bases at V and 4 bases at J, with 13 bases between the two ends. Per the germline V gene, CDR1 is MNHNY and CDR2 is SVGAGI (reference sequence). The table lists this clonotype with a few counts.

The TCR was taken from a man aged 18 to 29 in good health. The V and J genes are TRBV6-6 and TRBJ2-5; a weak D match, TRBD1 (6 bases). Input material: blood. CDR3 coding DNA: TGTGCCACTAAAACAGGGTCAGAGACCCAGTACTTC. This translates into CATKTGSETQYF.